This TCR beta chain was sequenced for a study of CD8+ T cells in alopecia areata. Germline CDR1 reads LNHDA; CDR2 reads SQIVND (reference sequence). The CDR3 is 12 residues long. V was clipped by 0 bases and J by 8 bases, with 7 bases between them. The treatment is: oral pan-JAK inhibitor, 5-10 mg twice daily. From alopecia areata patients, lesional scalp punch biopsies and peripheral blood were collected. TCR sequencing used cDNA made by reverse transcription of extracted RNA. Using immunoSEQ multiplex PCR, the repertoire was profiled, and TCRdb retains in-frame clones only, with some absent. The repertoire holds some 170,000 clones, with approximately 53% as singletons.

Here the sequenced sample was CD8+ T cells sorted from blood, taken at week 24, from a patient treated with tofacitinib. V usage is TRBV19 and J usage is TRBJ1-2; no reliable D call. This TCR was recovered from a human donor with alopecia areata. The CDR3 nucleotides read TGTGCCAGTAGTATAGAAGTGGAGGGCTACACCTTC. Its translation: CASSIEVEGYTF.